This T cell receptor (beta chain) was captured by sequencing in a study of radiotherapy plus CTLA-4 blockade in lung cancer. The repertoire was sequenced with immunoSEQ multiplex PCR; TCRdb's copy has only in-frame clones and lacks some. The sample comprises about 85,000 clones, 86% of which are singletons, and about 2% rests with the top ten. A remark on this clone: Other DNA sequences in the sample encode the same CDR3.

In chemo-refractory metastatic non-small-cell lung cancer, patients got ipilimumab CTLA-4 blockade together with focal radiation. This CDR3 contains 15 residues. The junction had 4 bases not matched to a gene; V was cut back by 4 bases and J by 0 bases. Germline V CDR1 and CDR2: MDHEN, SYDVKM. The material sequenced was peripheral blood, taken from a patient treated with radiotherapy plus ipilimumab. The rearrangement uses TRBV28 and TRBJ2-3; 7 bases fit TRBD2. The clonotype originates from a human donor with non-small cell lung cancer who had a partial response to radiotherapy plus ipilimumab. The CDR3 nucleotides read TGTGCCAGCAGTTCCCCTAGCGGAAGCACAGATACGCAGTATTTT. It yields the protein CASSSPSGSTDTQYF.